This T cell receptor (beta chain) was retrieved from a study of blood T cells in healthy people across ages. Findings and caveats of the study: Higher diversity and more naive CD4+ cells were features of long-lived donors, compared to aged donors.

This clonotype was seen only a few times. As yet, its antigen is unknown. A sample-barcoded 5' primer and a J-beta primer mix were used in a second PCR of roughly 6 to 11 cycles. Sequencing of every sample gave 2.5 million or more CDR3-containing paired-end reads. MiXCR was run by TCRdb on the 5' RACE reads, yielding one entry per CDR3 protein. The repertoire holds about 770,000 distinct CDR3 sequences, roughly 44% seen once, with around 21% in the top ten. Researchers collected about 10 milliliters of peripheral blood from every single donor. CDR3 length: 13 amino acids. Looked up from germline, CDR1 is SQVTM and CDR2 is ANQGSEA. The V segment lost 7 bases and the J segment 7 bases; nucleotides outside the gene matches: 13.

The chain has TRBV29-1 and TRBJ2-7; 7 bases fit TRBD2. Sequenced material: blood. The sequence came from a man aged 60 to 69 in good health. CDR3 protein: CSATLAITREQYF. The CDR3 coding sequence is TGCAGCGCCACACTAGCGATTACTCGAGAGCAGTACTTC.